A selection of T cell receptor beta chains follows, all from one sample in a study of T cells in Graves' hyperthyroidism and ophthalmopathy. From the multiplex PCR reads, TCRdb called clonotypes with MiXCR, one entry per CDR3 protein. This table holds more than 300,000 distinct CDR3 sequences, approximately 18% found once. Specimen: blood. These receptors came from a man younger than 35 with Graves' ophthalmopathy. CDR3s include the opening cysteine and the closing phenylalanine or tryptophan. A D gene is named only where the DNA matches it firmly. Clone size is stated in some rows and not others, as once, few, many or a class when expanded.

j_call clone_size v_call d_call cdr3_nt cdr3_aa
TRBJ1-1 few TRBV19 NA TGTGCCAGTACCCTACGGGACTGGAACACTGAAGCTTTCTTT CASTLRDWNTEAFF
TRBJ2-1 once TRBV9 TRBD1 TGTGCCAGCAGCGTAGTGGGGACAGGGGCGAATGAGCAGTTCTTC CASSVVGTGANEQFF
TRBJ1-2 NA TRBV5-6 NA TGTGCCAGCAGTCTTCGGGGGCGCTCCTATGGCTACACCTTC CASSLRGRSYGYTF
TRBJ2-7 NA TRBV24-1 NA TGTGCCACCGGACTGGGTAGGGGGTACGAGCAGTACTTC CATGLGRGYEQYF
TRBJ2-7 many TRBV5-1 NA TGCGCCAGCCGTGCGCCTACCTACGAGCAGTACTTC CASRAPTYEQYF
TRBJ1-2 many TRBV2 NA TGTGCCAGCAGTGCCGCTATATCGACGGTCTATGGCTACACCTTC CASSAAISTVYGYTF
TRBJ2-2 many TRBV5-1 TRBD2 TGCGCCAGCAGCTTGAGTAGCGGGGGCCTGAACACCGGGGAGCTGTTTTTT CASSLSSGGLNTGELFF
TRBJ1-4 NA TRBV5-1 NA TGCGCCAGCAGCTTGGAGGTATGGGGCGGCGGAGGAAATGAAAAACTGTTTTTT CASSLEVWGGGGNEKLFF
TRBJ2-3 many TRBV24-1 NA TGTGCCACCAGTGGGTCGACCTCCGAGGGGCCAGATACGCAGTATTTT CATSGSTSEGPDTQYF
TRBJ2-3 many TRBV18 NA TGTGCCAGCTCACCACGGGACCCCGATACGCAGTATTTT CASSPRDPDTQYF
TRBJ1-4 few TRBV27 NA TGTGCCAGCAGTCGCCAGGGAAATGAAAAACTGTTTTTT CASSRQGNEKLFF
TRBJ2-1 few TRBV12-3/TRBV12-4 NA TGTGCCAGCAGTTACAGTAGTAGTCGCCTCGAGGCTGAGCAGTTCTTC CASSYSSSRLEAEQFF
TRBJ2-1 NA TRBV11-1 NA TGTGCCAGCAGCTCCTCTCAGGGAGTAGCAAGCTCCTACAATGAGCAGTTCTTC CASSSSQGVASSYNEQFF
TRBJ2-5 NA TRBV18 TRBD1 TGTGCCAGCTCAGGGCCGGGACAGGAGTCCCAAGAGACCCAGTACTTC CASSGPGQESQETQYF
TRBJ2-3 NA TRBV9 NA TGTGCCAGCAGCGTAGGGGAAGATACGCAGTATTTT CASSVGEDTQYF
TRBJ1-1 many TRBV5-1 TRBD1 TGCGCCAGCAGCGTGACGACAGGGGGCGAACCTCTCGCTGTTGAAGCTTTCTTT CASSVTTGGEPLAVEAFF
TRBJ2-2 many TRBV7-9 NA TGTGCCAGCATCTTTGGGGGCGCCGGGGAGCTGTTTTTT CASIFGGAGELFF
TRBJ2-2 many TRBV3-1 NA TGTGCCAGCAGCCAAGAGGGGGCTAGCGACACCGGGGAGCTGTTTTTT CASSQEGASDTGELFF
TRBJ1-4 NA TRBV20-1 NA TGCAGTGCTGTTAGCCATCTCACTCAGGGTAATGAAAAACTGTTTTTT CSAVSHLTQGNEKLFF
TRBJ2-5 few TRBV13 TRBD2 TGTGCCAGCAGTACTTTAGCGGGGGGGTCCAGGACCCAGTACTTC CASSTLAGGSRTQYF
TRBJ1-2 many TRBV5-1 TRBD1 TGCGCCAGCAGCCCGGAAGGGACAGGCTATGGCTACACCTTC CASSPEGTGYGYTF
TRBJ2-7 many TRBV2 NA TGTGCCAGCCAGGACCCTCTTGGTGGAGAGCAGTACTTC CASQDPLGGEQYF